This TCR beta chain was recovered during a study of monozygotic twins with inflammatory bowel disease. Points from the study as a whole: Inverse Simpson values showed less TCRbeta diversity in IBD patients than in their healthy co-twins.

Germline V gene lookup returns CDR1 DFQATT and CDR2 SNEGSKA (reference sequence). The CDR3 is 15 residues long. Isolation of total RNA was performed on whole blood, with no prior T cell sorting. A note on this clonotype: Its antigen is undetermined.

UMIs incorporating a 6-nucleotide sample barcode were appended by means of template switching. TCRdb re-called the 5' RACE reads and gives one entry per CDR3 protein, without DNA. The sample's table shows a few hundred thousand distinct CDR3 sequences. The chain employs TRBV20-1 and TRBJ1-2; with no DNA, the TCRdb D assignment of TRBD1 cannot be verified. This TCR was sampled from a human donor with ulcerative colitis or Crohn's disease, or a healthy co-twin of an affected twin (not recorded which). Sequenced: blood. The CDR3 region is CSAEPGQGLGYGYTF.